The text below deals with one TCR beta chain. This sample was included in a study of control samples from healthy donors and cancer patients. Data came from immunoSEQ multiplex PCR; TCRdb stores just in-frame clones and leaves some out. The sample shows about 180,000 clones, roughly nine tenths of them seen only once. The TCR originated in a man aged 30 to 39 in good health. The specimen sequenced was blood.

The CDR3 DNA follows: TGTGCCTGGAGTGTGAGGATAGCGAACACTGAAGCTTTCTTT. This codes for CAWSVRIANTEAFF. V and J are TRBV30 and TRBJ1-1; D remains unclear. This CDR3 has 14 residues. Germline CDR1 is GTSNPN and CDR2 is SVGIG (reference sequence). With 0 bases removed from V and 1 base from J, the gap between germline ends came to 9 bases.